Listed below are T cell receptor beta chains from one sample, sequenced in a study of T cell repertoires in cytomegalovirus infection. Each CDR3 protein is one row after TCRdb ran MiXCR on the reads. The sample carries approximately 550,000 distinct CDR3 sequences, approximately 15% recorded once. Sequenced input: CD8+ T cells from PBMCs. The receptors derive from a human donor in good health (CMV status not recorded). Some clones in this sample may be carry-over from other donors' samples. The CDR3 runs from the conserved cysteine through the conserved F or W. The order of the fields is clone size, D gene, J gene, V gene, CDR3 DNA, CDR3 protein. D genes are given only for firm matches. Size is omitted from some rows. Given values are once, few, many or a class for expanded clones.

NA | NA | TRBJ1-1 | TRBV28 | TGTGCCAGCAGCCAGTTTGCCCTTGAAGCTTTCTTT | CASSQFALEAFF
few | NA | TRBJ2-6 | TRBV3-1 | TGTGCCAGCAGCCAAGTTGGACGGACTTCTGGGGCCAACGTCCTGACTTTC | CASSQVGRTSGANVLTF
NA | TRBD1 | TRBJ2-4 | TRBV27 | TGTGCCAGCAGTTTAACCTCAGGGGGCTTAAACATTCAGTACTTC | CASSLTSGGLNIQYF
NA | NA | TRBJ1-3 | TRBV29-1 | TGCAGCGTTGTGGGGCTCTACTCTGGAAACACCATATATTTT | CSVVGLYSGNTIYF
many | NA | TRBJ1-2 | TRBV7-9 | TGTGCCAGCAGCTTAGGCGGGGGCCGTAACTATGGCTACACCTTC | CASSLGGGRNYGYTF
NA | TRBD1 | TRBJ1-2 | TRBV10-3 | TGTGCCATCAGTGAGTCGAGGACAGGCGGTGTCGATGGCTACACCTTC | CAISESRTGGVDGYTF
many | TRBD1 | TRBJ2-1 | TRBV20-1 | TGCAGTGCTAGTTCAGGGGGAGTCCCCAATGAGCAGTTCTTC | CSASSGGVPNEQFF
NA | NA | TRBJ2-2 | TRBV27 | TGTGCCAGCAGTTTGACAGAACACCGGGAGCTGTTTTTT | CASSLTEHRELFF
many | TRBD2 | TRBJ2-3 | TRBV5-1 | TGCGCCAGCAGCTTGGAAGCTAGCGGGACCGCAGATACGCAGTATTTT | CASSLEASGTADTQYF
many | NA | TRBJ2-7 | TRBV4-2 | TGTGCCAGCAGCCAGGGCTGGGACAACTCCTACGAGCAGTACTTC | CASSQGWDNSYEQYF
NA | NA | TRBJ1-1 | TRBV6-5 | TGTGCCAGCAGTTACAATCCCATCGCTGGGGACACTGAAGCTTTCTTT | CASSYNPIAGDTEAFF
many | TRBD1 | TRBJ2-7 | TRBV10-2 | TGCGCCAGCACAGGGACAGGGATACGCGAGCAGTACTTC | CASTGTGIREQYF
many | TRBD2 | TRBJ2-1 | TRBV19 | TGTGCCAGTAGTCTCGGTTCTAGCGGGGCGAATGAGCAGTTCTTC | CASSLGSSGANEQFF
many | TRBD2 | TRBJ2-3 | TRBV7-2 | TGTGCCAGCAGCTTACTAAAGCGGGGGAGGGGAGATACGCAGTATTTT | CASSLLKRGRGDTQYF
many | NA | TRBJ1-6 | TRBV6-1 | TGTGCCAGCAGAAAAAGGGCTAACAGGGCCGGGAATTCACCCCTCCACTTT | CASRKRANRAGNSPLHF
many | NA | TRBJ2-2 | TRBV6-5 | TGTGCCAGCAGTTACTCGAGTACGCCAAGTCGGGAGCTGTTTTTT | CASSYSSTPSRELFF
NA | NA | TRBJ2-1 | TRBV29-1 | TGCAGCGTTGAAGTCTTGGGGGACAATGAGCAGTTCTTC | CSVEVLGDNEQFF
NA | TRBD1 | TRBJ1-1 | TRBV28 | TGTGCCAGCAGTTTATATCCAGGGGGCACTGAAGCTTTCTTT | CASSLYPGGTEAFF
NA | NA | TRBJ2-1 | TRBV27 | TGTGCCAGCAGTTTATCCTACAACTCCTACAATGAGCAGTTCTTC | CASSLSYNSYNEQFF
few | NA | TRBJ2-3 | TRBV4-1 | TGCGCCAGCAGCCATGGAGGGGGGTGGCGCACAGATACGCAGTATTTT | CASSHGGGWRTDTQYF
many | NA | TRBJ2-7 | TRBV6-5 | TGTGCCAGCAGTTACACCCCCGGGGAGGCTAGCCCCTACGAGCAGTACTTC | CASSYTPGEASPYEQYF
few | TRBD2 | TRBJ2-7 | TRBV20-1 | TGCAGTGCTAGGCCCCGAACTAGCGGGACCCCCTACTTC | CSARPRTSGTPYF
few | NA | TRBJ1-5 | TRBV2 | TGTGCCAGCAGTCTGAAAGCGTCCAATCAGCCCCAGCATTTT | CASSLKASNQPQHF
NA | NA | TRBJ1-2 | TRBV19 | TGTGCCAGTAGTATGGACAGTCTCTATGGCTACACCTTC | CASSMDSLYGYTF
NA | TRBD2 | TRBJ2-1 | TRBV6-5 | TGTGCCAGCAGCCCCGTGGGAGGGTTGCTTCAGTTCTTC | CASSPVGGLLQFF
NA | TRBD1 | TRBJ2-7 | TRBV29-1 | TGCAGCGTTGTCCTTCTGGGACAGGATAACGAGCAGTACTTC | CSVVLLGQDNEQYF
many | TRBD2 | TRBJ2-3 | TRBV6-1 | TGTGCCAGCAGCCGCCGACTACTAGCGGGAGGCACAGATACGCAGTATTTT | CASSRRLLAGGTDTQYF
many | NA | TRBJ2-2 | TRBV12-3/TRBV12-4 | TGTGCCAGCAGTTACCGAGAAAGGGCCGGGGCGGCCGGGGAGCTGTTTTTT | CASSYRERAGAAGELFF
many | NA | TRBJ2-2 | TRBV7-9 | TGTGCCAGCAGCCCCCTCGGGATAAAGACCGGGGAGCTGTTTTTT | CASSPLGIKTGELFF
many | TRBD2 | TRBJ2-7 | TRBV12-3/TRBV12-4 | TGTGCCAGCAGCCCCGGGGGGGGTAGGTACGAGCAGTACTTC | CASSPGGGRYEQYF
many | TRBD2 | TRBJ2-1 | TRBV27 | TGTGCCAGCAGTTTCGTAGGCGGGAGGGCCGACAATGAGCAGTTCTTC | CASSFVGGRADNEQFF
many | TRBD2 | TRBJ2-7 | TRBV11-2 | TGTGCCAGCAGCCCCCGGGCCAGCGGGGACGAGCAGTACTTC | CASSPRASGDEQYF
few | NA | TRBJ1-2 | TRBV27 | TGTGCCACGAGCCCCGGGGAATACTATGGCTACACCTTC | CATSPGEYYGYTF
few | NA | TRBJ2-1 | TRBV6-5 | TGTGCCAGCAGCCCGGGACTCTCTTCTCAGTTCTTC | CASSPGLSSQFF
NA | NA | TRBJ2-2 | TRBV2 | TGTGCCAGCAGTGATCAGAGGGACGGGTCCGGGGAGCTGTTTTTT | CASSDQRDGSGELFF
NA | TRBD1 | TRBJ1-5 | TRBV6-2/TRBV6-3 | TGTGCCAGCAATAGCCAAGGGGGCTATAGCAATCAGCCCCAGCATTTT | CASNSQGGYSNQPQHF
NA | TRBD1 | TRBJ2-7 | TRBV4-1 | TGCGCCAGCAGCCAAGTACAGGGGAACTACGAGCAGTACTTC | CASSQVQGNYEQYF
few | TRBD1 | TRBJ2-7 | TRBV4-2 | TGTGCCAGCAGCCAAGAAGGGGGCAACGAGCAGTACTTC | CASSQEGGNEQYF
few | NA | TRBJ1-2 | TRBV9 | TGTGCCAGCAGCATCGCAGGGCCTTCTAACTATGGCTACACCTTC | CASSIAGPSNYGYTF
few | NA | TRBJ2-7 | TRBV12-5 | TGTGCTAGTGGTTTGGTCGGTGCCTACGAGCAGTACTTC | CASGLVGAYEQYF
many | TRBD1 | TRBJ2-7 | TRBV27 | TGTGCCAGCAGTTTAAGAGGGACAGGGACGACCTACGAGCAGTACTTC | CASSLRGTGTTYEQYF
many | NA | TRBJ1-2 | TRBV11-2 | TGTGCCAGCAGGTCCCCCGTTGGCTACACCTTC | CASRSPVGYTF
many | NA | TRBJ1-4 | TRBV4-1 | TGCGCCAGCAGCCAGGCCGGGGTTACGGTTGAAAAACTGTTTTTT | CASSQAGVTVEKLFF
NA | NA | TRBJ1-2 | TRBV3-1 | TGTGCCAGCAGCCAAGGGATCCCCTATGGCTACACCTTC | CASSQGIPYGYTF
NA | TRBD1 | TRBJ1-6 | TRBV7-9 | TGTGCCAGCAGCCGCGGACAGGGGGCAGATTCACCCCTCCACTTT | CASSRGQGADSPLHF
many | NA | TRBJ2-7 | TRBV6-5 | TGTGCCAGCAGTTACGGCCGGACATCTCGTGACGAGCAGTACTTC | CASSYGRTSRDEQYF
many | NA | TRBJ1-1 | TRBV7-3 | TGTGCCAGCAGTCCGGGGGTCGTTGGGATGAACACTGAAGCTTTCTTT | CASSPGVVGMNTEAFF
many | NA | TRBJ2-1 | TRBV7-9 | TGTGCCAGCAGCTTTGGGCGGACCTCCTCGCCCTACAATGAGCAGTTCTTC | CASSFGRTSSPYNEQFF
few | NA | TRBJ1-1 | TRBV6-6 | TGTGCCAGCAGAGATCAGGGAAGCGGCACTGAAGCTTTCTTT | CASRDQGSGTEAFF
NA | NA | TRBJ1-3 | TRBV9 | TGTGCCAGCAGCGTAGCTTGGACATGGAGGTCTGGAAACACCATATATTTT | CASSVAWTWRSGNTIYF
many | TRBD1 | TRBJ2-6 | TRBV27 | TGTGCCAGCAGTCCCAGTGACAGGGATAACGTCCTGACTTTC | CASSPSDRDNVLTF